These 6 T cell receptor beta chains share one sample of origin, sequenced in a study of molecular identifiers for immune sequencing clone quantification. TCRdb analysed the PCR reads with MiXCR anew, one entry per CDR3 protein. This repertoire shows over 550,000 distinct CDR3 sequences, over 25% found once; its top ten account for 0.7% to 0.95%. Sequencing input: naive CD8+ T cells from blood, with Jurkat cell RNA spiked in. The sample's subset: FACS-sorted CD8+CD4-CCR7+CD45RA+ naive T cells. Every receptor here comes from a human donor in good health. Some libraries in this study had Jurkat cell RNA spiked in.

This clonotype was detected a few times. The chain has TRBV6-2 or TRBV6-3 and TRBJ2-2; no clear D. Germline CDR1 MNHEY, CDR2 SVGEGT. Trimming pared 6 bases from V and 1 base from J, leaving 9 bases between. This CDR3 is built from 14 residues. The CDR3 region has the DNA TGTGCCAGCAGAAAGGGCGGGAACACCGGGGAGCTGTTTTTT. Its translation is CASRKGGNTGELFF.

This chain links TRBV7-9 with TRBJ1-5, with 12 bases aligning to TRBD1. The CDR3 totals 19 residues. CDR1 and CDR2 from the germline V gene are SEHNR and FQNEAQ (reference sequence). Trimming removed 2 bases from V and 4 bases from J; junction bases left unmatched: 12. DNA of the CDR3: TGTGCCAGCAGCTTACTTAACGGGGACAGGGGGCTTTGGAATCAGCCCCAGCATTTT. It is translated as CASSLLNGDRGLWNQPQHF.

This clonotype was observed many times. Here the CDR3 DNA reads TGTGCCAGCAGCCCCGGGACTAGCGGGGGGGCCGGAGATACGCAGTATTTT. Residues: CASSPGTSGGAGDTQYF. The chain joins TRBV5-4 to TRBJ2-3; 16 nucleotides agree with TRBD2. Germline lookup yields CDR1 SGHNT and CDR2 YYREEE (reference sequence). The CDR3 totals 17 residues. V was pared by 4 bases and J by 5 bases, with 7 bases of the junction left unmatched. The full variable domain, completed using reference TRBV5-4 and TRBJ2-3, is ETGVTQSPTHLIKTRGQQVTLRCSSQSGHNTVSWYQQALGQGPQFIFQYYREEENGRGNFPPRFSGLQFPNYSSELNVNALELDDSALYLCASSPGTSGGAGDTQYFGPGTRLTVL.

This clonotype turned up a few times. This sequence joins TRBV6-6 and TRBJ2-3; TRBD2 matches 13 bases. The CDR3 has 16 amino acids. From germline, CDR1 is MNHNY and CDR2 SVGAGI (reference sequence). Losses at the gene ends were 4 bases for V and 4 bases for J; bases not matched to a gene: 5. Written as DNA, the CDR3 is TGTGCCAGCAGTTCACTAGCGGGGGGGCCTTCAGATACGCAGTATTTT. Residues: CASSSLAGGPSDTQYF.

This clonotype was seen more than once but under ten times. V is TRBV19 and J is TRBJ2-3, with 10 bases matching TRBD2. V lost 7 bases to trimming and J lost 0 bases; unmatched junction nucleotides: 4. Germline CDR1 reads LNHDA; CDR2 reads SQIVND (reference sequence). CDR3 length: 15 amino acids. The CDR3 bases are TGTGCCAGTACTTCTAGCGGGGGAAGCACAGATACGCAGTATTTT. This codes for CASTSSGGSTDTQYF.

This clonotype was recorded at least ten times. This chain's CDR3 is CASSRRETQYF. In nucleotides, the CDR3 is TGTGCCAGCAGCCGGAGAGAGACCCAGTACTTC. The genes are TRBV12-3 or TRBV12-4 and TRBJ2-5; no clear D gene. With 6 bases removed from V and 4 bases from J, the gap between germline ends came to 6 bases. CDR3 size: 11 residues.